One and the same sample provided the 12 T cell receptor beta chains below, sequenced in a study of CD8 T cells in Susac syndrome. A quantity of about 0.45 to 1 ug RNA underwent reverse transcription using random hexamers. TCRdb re-called the immunoSEQ multiplex PCR reads with MiXCR, one entry per CDR3 protein. This table holds around 70,000 distinct CDR3 sequences, just under 95% found once. Input material: CD8+ T cells from PBMCs. These receptors originate from a human donor with multiple sclerosis.

The chain has TRBV25-1 and TRBJ1-1; tentative D call: TRBD1 (6 bases). Germline lookup yields CDR1 MGHDK and CDR2 SYGVNS. The ends were cut back, 1 base at V and 0 bases at J, with 15 bases in the middle. CDR3 length: 17 amino acids. The CDR3 DNA reads as TGTGCCAGCAGTGAATCCTCGCGGACAGAATTGAACACTGAAGCTTTCTTT. Translation: CASSESSRTELNTEAFF.

In its sample, this clonotype was seen once. The J gene is TRBJ2-7, the V gene TRBV6-5; TRBD1 might be the D (5 bases). Germline V CDR1 and CDR2: MNHEY, SVGAGI. V lost 0 bases, J lost 1 base, and 19 bases lay in between. The CDR3 covers 18 residues. The CDR3 loop is CASSYSTLQGQGSYEQYF. Written as DNA, the CDR3 is TGTGCCAGCAGTTACTCGACCCTCCAGGGCCAAGGATCCTACGAGCAGTACTTC.

The chain combines TRBV28 with TRBJ2-7; D tentatively fits TRBD1 or TRBD2 (5 bases each). The germline V gene has CDR1 MDHEN and CDR2 SYDVKM. V shed 6 bases and J shed 4 bases, with 16 bases lying between them. This CDR3 comprises 14 residues. The chain's CDR3 is CASSPGTSTYEQYF. As DNA, the CDR3 is TGTGCCAGCAGCCCCGGGACGAGCACGTACGAGCAGTACTTC. Full variable domain (missing parts from reference TRBV28 and TRBJ2-7): DVKVTQSSRYLVKRTGEKVFLECVQDMDHENMFWYRQDPGLGLRLIYFSYDVKMKEKGDIPEGYSVSREKKERFSLILESASTNQTSMYLCASSPGTSTYEQYFGPGTRLTVT.

V is TRBV20-1 and J is TRBJ2-7; 7 bases line up with TRBD1. After removal of 5 bases from V and 1 base from J, the junction contained 8 bases not matched to a gene. Germline loops: CDR1 DFQATT, CDR2 SNEGSKA (reference sequence). This CDR3 spans 14 amino acids. The CDR3 reads CSADGQDESYEQYF. The CDR3 nucleotides are TGCAGTGCTGACGGACAGGATGAATCCTACGAGCAGTACTTC.

This clonotype is a singleton in its sample. This rearrangement joins TRBV5-1 to TRBJ1-4; tentatively, D is TRBD1 (5 bases). V was trimmed by 3 bases and J by 7 bases, leaving 10 bases between them. There are 13 residues in the CDR3. The germline V gene encodes CDR1 SGHRS and CDR2 YFSETQ. The CDR3 DNA is TGCGCCAGCAGCTACCAGGGAGGTGAAAAACTGTTTTTT. The encoded protein is CASSYQGGEKLFF.

The CDR3 region has the DNA TGTGCCAGCAGTAACCCGGGACAGGTAAACACTGAAGCTTTCTTT. Encoded protein: CASSNPGQVNTEAFF. The V and J genes are TRBV28 and TRBJ1-1, with 8 bases that match TRBD1. CDR1 and CDR2 (germline): MDHEN, SYDVKM. The CDR3 has 15 residues. V lost 5 bases, J lost 2 bases, and 7 bases stayed unmatched.

This chain joins TRBV30 and TRBJ1-2; 8 bases are shared with TRBD1. This CDR3 has 13 amino acids. J lost 4 bases, V lost 1 base, and 2 bases had no gene match. CDR1 GTSNPN and CDR2 SVGIG come from the germline V gene (reference sequence). CDR3 nucleotides: TGTGCCTGGAGTGAGACAGGGGCCTATGGCTACACCTTC. It encodes CAWSETGAYGYTF.

V usage is TRBV5-4 and J usage is TRBJ2-7; 10 nucleotides match TRBD1. Trimming took 4 bases from V and 7 from J; bases not matched to a gene: 20. The CDR3 runs to 18 residues. The germline CDR1 and CDR2 sequences are SGHNT and YYREEE (reference sequence). The CDR3 DNA reads TGTGCCAGCAGCCGAGAAAAGAAGACAGGGGGCGAGGTCTGGGAGCAGTACTTC. Its translation: CASSREKKTGGEVWEQYF.

V is TRBV15 and J is TRBJ2-7, with a possible D match to TRBD2 (8 bases). Deletions cut 6 bases from V and 0 bases from J, with 15 bases between. The germline V gene has CDR1 LNHNV and CDR2 YYDKDF (reference sequence). The CDR3 is 15 residues long. The CDR3: CATSPGGDSSYEQYF. CDR3 DNA sequence: TGTGCCACCAGTCCGGGAGGGGACAGCTCCTACGAGCAGTACTTC.

The chain is built from TRBV3-1 and TRBJ2-7, with 9 bases lining up with TRBD1. This CDR3 comprises 13 residues. V was clipped by 7 bases and J by 2 bases; unmatched bases: 3. Germline CDR1 is LGHDT and CDR2 is YNNKEL (reference sequence). CDR3: CASTGTGPYEQYF. In DNA form, the CDR3 reads TGTGCCAGCACCGGGACAGGGCCCTACGAGCAGTACTTC.

V usage is TRBV27 and J usage is TRBJ2-7, with TRBD1 identical over 9 bases. The CDR3 is 16 residues long. After removal of 2 bases from V and 3 bases from J, the junction contained 8 bases not matched to a gene. Germline assignment: CDR1 MNHEY and CDR2 SMNVEV (reference sequence). The CDR3: CASSLSLGQGYYEQYF. CDR3 nucleotide sequence: TGTGCCAGCAGTTTAAGTCTGGGACAGGGTTACTACGAGCAGTACTTC.

In this sample, this clonotype turned up a few times. The chain links TRBV13 to TRBJ2-1, with a weak D call TRBD2 (7 bases). Looked up from germline, CDR1 is PRHDT and CDR2 is FYEKMQ (reference sequence). The CDR3 length is 14 residues. Trimming removed 0 bases at V and 7 bases at J, with 10 bases between. The CDR3 loop reads CASSLGEGGNEQFF. CDR3 in DNA: TGTGCCAGCAGCTTAGGAGAGGGGGGGAATGAGCAGTTCTTC.